The T cell receptor (beta chain) described here comes from a study of monozygotic twins with inflammatory bowel disease. As regards this clonotype: Its matching antigen is unknown.

Starting material for each TCR library was roughly 3,500 ng of total RNA. Addition of UMIs with a 6-nucleotide sample barcode was achieved by template switching. With the 5' RACE reads reprocessed, TCRdb shows one record per CDR3 protein and no DNA. Its table lists fewer than 150,000 distinct CDR3 sequences. The template was total RNA from whole blood, with no T cell sorting. Study-level results: Added variability in patient repertoires may stem from differing immunosuppressive treatments.

The sequence derives from a human donor with ulcerative colitis or Crohn's disease, or a healthy co-twin of an affected twin (not recorded which). The material sequenced was blood.

The chain's CDR3 is CASSPYSGRRSGANVLTF. The J gene is TRBJ2-6, the V gene TRBV3-1. CDR1 is LGHDT, CDR2 YNNKEL, per germline (reference sequence). The length of the CDR3 is 18 residues.